The next 2 T cell receptor beta chains were all read from a single sample in a study of T cell responses to AZD1222 COVID-19 vaccine. Here immunoSEQ multiplex PCR was the method, and the copy in TCRdb shows in-frame clones only, minus some. The table shows about 140,000 clones, with 90% occurring only once. The material was peripheral blood, obtained on day 0 of AZD1222 vaccination. The receptor set was obtained from an adult in good health.

This chain connects TRBV5-4 to TRBJ1-4, with D perhaps TRBD1 (6 bases). Germline V gene data show CDR1 as SGHNT and CDR2 as YYREEE (reference sequence). V was shortened by 0 bases and J by 3 bases, with 15 bases between the two germline ends. The CDR3 covers 17 residues. CDR3 region: CASSLAGRQGSNEKLFF. DNA for the CDR3: TGTGCCAGCAGCTTGGCCGGACGTCAGGGGTCTAATGAAAAACTGTTTTTT. The full variable domain, rest sourced from reference TRBV5-4 and TRBJ1-4, is ETGVTQSPTHLIKTRGQQVTLRCSSQSGHNTVSWYQQALGQGPQFIFQYYREEENGRGNFPPRFSGLQFPNYSSELNVNALELDDSALYLCASSLAGRQGSNEKLFFGSGTQLSVL.

V usage is TRBV6-5 and J usage is TRBJ1-3; D gene unclear. This CDR3 has 14 residues. Trimming stripped 8 bases from V and 0 bases from J, with 11 bases between. The germline gives CDR1 MNHEY, CDR2 SVGAGI. DNA for the CDR3: TGTGCCAGCGGAGACCGTAGCTCTGGAAACACCATATATTTT. Amino acids: CASGDRSSGNTIYF.